These 20 T cell receptor beta chains share one sample of origin, sequenced in a study of blood T cell repertoires in COVID-19 (dated by TCRdb to about 2020). The library relied on the immunoSEQ multiplex PCR assay. In its TCRdb copy, this immuneACCESS table keeps in-frame sequences only and misses some clones. Where compared with another copy, unresolved V genes explain less than half of these, and the others have no known cause. The sample table lists 400,000 to 450,000 clones, about 87% of them with a count of one. Roughly 0.76% of the sample goes to the ten largest clones. The sample comprised peripheral blood. Every receptor here comes from a man in his late teens or twenties with COVID-19, enrolled during active disease.

This chain uses TRBV21-1 with TRBJ1-5; TRBD1, the table's D call, was not compared with the DNA. TRBV21-1 corresponds to a pseudogene. The CDR3 length is 16 residues. The CDR3 sequence is CASSKLGQLPNQPQHF. In nucleotides, the CDR3 is TGTGCCAGCAGCAAATTGGGACAGCTCCCAAATCAGCCCCAGCATTTT.

The chain employs TRBV6-1 and TRBJ2-2; 9 bases fit TRBD1. This CDR3 comprises 14 residues. V shed 3 bases, J shed 7 bases, and the junction held 3 bases outside the gene matches. Germline assignment: CDR1 MNHNS and CDR2 SASEGT. The CDR3, as DNA: TGTGCCAGCAGTGATACAGGGGGCGGCGGGGAGCTGTTTTTT. Amino acids: CASSDTGGGGELFF.

V and J are TRBV20-1 and TRBJ2-1; 9 nucleotides agree with TRBD2. CDR3 length: 11 residues. The V gene end was trimmed by 5 bases and the J gene end by 12 bases; junction bases not matched to a gene: 5. Germline lookup yields CDR1 DFQATT and CDR2 SNEGSKA (reference sequence). This CDR3 is CSAPLAGRQFF. In nucleotides, the CDR3 is TGCAGTGCTCCGCTAGCGGGGAGGCAGTTCTTC.

This sequence joins TRBV29-1 and TRBJ2-1; 9 bases are shared with TRBD2. CDR3 size: 13 residues. With V trimmed by 5 bases and J by 8 bases, 7 bases remained unmatched. Germline loops: CDR1 SQVTM, CDR2 ANQGSEA. Here the CDR3 reads CSVITSGLHEQFF. In nucleotides, the CDR3 is TGCAGCGTTATCACTAGCGGGCTTCATGAGCAGTTCTTC.

The V call is TRBV6-5, the J call TRBJ1-5, with no clear D. The CDR3 spans 12 residues. Germline CDR1 is MNHEY and CDR2 is SVGAGI. The V end lost 11 bases, the J end lost 7 bases, and 15 bases lay between the germline ends. The CDR3 DNA sequence: TGTGCCGCCAAGAGTGGTCGGCAGCCCCAGCATTTT. Translation gives CAAKSGRQPQHF.

The gene calls are TRBV19 and TRBJ2-2; TRBD2 matches at 7 bases. The CDR3 sequence is 14 residues long. Unmatched junction bases numbered 4, after V lost 5 bases and J lost 4 bases. CDR1 is LNHDA, CDR2 SQIVND, per germline (reference sequence). In DNA form, the CDR3 reads TGTGCCAGTAGTCCCCCTAGCGGCACCGGGGAGCTGTTTTTT. Encoded protein: CASSPPSGTGELFF.

This chain connects TRBV5-4 to TRBJ1-5; 9 bases align to TRBD1. V was pared by 5 bases and J by 1 base, with 4 bases of the junction left unmatched. The CDR3 has 15 amino acids. Looked up from germline, CDR1 is SGHNT and CDR2 is YYREEE (reference sequence). Here the CDR3 DNA reads TGTGCCAGCAGTCCCGGGACAGGGAGCAATCAGCCCCAGCATTTT. It specifies CASSPGTGSNQPQHF.

The chain employs TRBV4-2 and TRBJ2-1; 10 nucleotides agree with TRBD2. Trimming at V came to 0 bases and at J to 8 bases, leaving 7 bases not matched to a gene. The CDR3 is 16 amino acids. Germline-derived CDR1 and CDR2 are LGHNA and YNFKEQ. The CDR3 spells CASSQDITSGAHEQFF. CDR3 DNA: TGTGCCAGCAGCCAAGATATTACTAGCGGGGCCCATGAGCAGTTCTTC.

This rearrangement joins TRBV27 to TRBJ1-2; 8 nucleotides match TRBD1. The V gene's germline CDR1 is MNHEY and CDR2 SMNVEV (reference sequence). V gave up 2 bases and J gave up 4 bases; unmatched junction bases: 6. CDR3 length: 15 amino acids. The CDR3 DNA sequence: TGTGCCAGCAGTTTAACGGCGACAGGGGTCTATGGCTACACCTTC. Translated: CASSLTATGVYGYTF.

The V call is TRBV2, the J call TRBJ2-5; weak D call: TRBD2 (6 bases). V was pared by 2 bases and J by 5 bases, with 15 bases between. The CDR3 loop spans 15 amino acids. Germline assignment: CDR1 SNHLY and CDR2 FYNNEI. The CDR3 DNA is TGTGCCAGCAGTGAATTTTTCGCGGGATGGGAGACCCAGTACTTC. Translation: CASSEFFAGWETQYF. The whole variable domain, remainder taken from reference TRBV2 and TRBJ2-5, is EPEVTQTPSHQVTQMGQEVILRCVPISNHLYFYWYRQILGQKVEFLVSFYNNEISEKSEIFDDQFSVERPDGSNFTLKIRSTKLEDSAMYFCASSEFFAGWETQYFGPGTRLLVL.

In regard to this clone: Distinct nucleotide sequences in the sample also encode this CDR3. V usage is TRBV12-3 or TRBV12-4 and J usage is TRBJ2-7; weak D call: TRBD1 (6 bases). Trimming left V 5 bases short and J 3 bases short, with 11 bases between. The CDR3 contains 13 residues. The CDR3 region is CASSLRGGYEQYF. CDR3 DNA: TGTGCCAGCAGTCTCAGGGGCGGCTACGAGCAGTACTTC.

The V gene is TRBV24-1, the J gene TRBJ2-3; 14 nucleotides align to TRBD2. The germline V gene encodes CDR1 KGHDR and CDR2 SFDVKD. Trimming at V came to 4 bases and at J to 0 bases, leaving 11 bases not matched to a gene. CDR3 length: 20 amino acids. CDR3 in DNA: TGTGCCACCAGTGACCGCGAAAGGACTAGCGGGAGGATTAGCACAGATACGCAGTATTTT. Encoded protein: CATSDRERTSGRISTDTQYF.

V gene TRBV5-6 combines with J gene TRBJ2-1, with 7 bases identical to TRBD1. There are 13 residues in the CDR3. Germline V gene lookup returns CDR1 SGHDT and CDR2 YYEEEE. Trimming cost V 0 bases and J 6 bases; bases outside gene matches: 0. For the CDR3, the DNA is TGTGCCAGCAGCTTGGGACAGGGCAATGAGCAGTTCTTC. Its protein is CASSLGQGNEQFF.

The genes are TRBV9 and TRBJ2-7; D unclear. Per germline, CDR1 SGDLS and CDR2 YYNGEE. V was cut by 2 bases and J by 7 bases, with 10 bases left in between. The CDR3 is 12 residues long. CDR3 sequence (DNA): TGTGCCAGCAGCGTCGGTGGGCAAGAGCAGTACTTC. Amino acid sequence: CASSVGGQEQYF. The full variable domain, its missing parts supplied by reference TRBV9 and TRBJ2-7, is DSGVTQTPKHLITATGQRVTLRCSPRSGDLSVYWYQQSLDQGLQFLIQYYNGEERAKGNILERFSAQQFPDLHSELNLSSLELGDSALYFCASSVGGQEQYFGPGTRLTVT.

CDR3 in amino acids: CASRDPGHMSSYEQYF. The CDR3 DNA reads TGTGCCAGCAGGGACCCGGGACATATGAGCTCCTACGAGCAGTACTTC. The chain carries TRBV2 and TRBJ2-7; D perhaps matches TRBD1 (6 bases). Germline V CDR1 and CDR2: SNHLY, FYNNEI. The CDR3 extends over 16 amino acids. Trimming took 6 bases from V and 0 from J, leaving 18 bases between them.

Points on this clone: Additional DNA sequences in this sample encode the identical CDR3. The genes are TRBV6-1 and TRBJ2-2, with D perhaps TRBD2 (5 bases). The CDR3 is 15 residues long. Germline V gene lookup returns CDR1 MNHNS and CDR2 SASEGT. Trimming shortened V by 2 bases and J by 2 bases, and 9 bases separated the two germline ends. In DNA, the CDR3 is TGTGCCAGCAGTGAAAGTGGGAGAAACACCGGGGAGCTGTTTTTT. Amino acid sequence: CASSESGRNTGELFF.

The chain combines TRBV21-1 with TRBJ1-1; no DNA check was done on the table's D call, TRBD1. TRBV21-1 counts as a pseudogene. This CDR3 region has 12 residues. The CDR3 DNA reads as TGTGCCACCAAACAGGGACCCACTGAAGCTTTCTTT. It encodes CATKQGPTEAFF.

This clone was seen just once. The chain is built from TRBV7-9 and TRBJ2-1; no definite D call. Trimming took 8 bases from V and 6 from J, leaving 14 bases between them. The CDR3 totals 13 residues. Germline CDR1 and CDR2: SEHNR and FQNEAQ (reference sequence). Here the CDR3 DNA reads TGTGCCAGCTCCTCACTCTCCCTCAATGAGCAGTTCTTC. Amino acid sequence: CASSSLSLNEQFF. Full variable domain (remainder filled in from reference TRBV7-9 and TRBJ2-1): DTGVSQNPRHKITKRGQNVTFRCDPISEHNRLYWYRQTLGQGPEFLTYFQNEAQLEKSRLLSDRFSAERPKGSFSTLEIQRTEQGDSAMYLCASSSLSLNEQFFGPGTRLTVL.

The chain is built from TRBV12-3 or TRBV12-4 and TRBJ2-5, with a weak D call TRBD1 (5 bases). V lost 6 bases and J 3 bases, leaving 11 bases between the germline ends. The CDR3 runs 13 residues. CDR3 DNA: TGTGCCAGCAGACGACAGAATGAAGAGACCCAGTACTTC. Its translation: CASRRQNEETQYF.

This clone has just one count. The J gene is TRBJ2-1, the V gene TRBV7-9; TRBD1 aligns across 7 bases. Trimming cost V 2 bases and J 7 bases; bases outside gene matches: 11. The CDR3 spans 16 residues. CDR1 is SEHNR and CDR2 is FQNEAQ in the germline V gene (reference sequence). This CDR3 reads CASSLSNTGVGNEQFF. CDR3 bases: TGTGCCAGCAGCTTATCAAACACAGGGGTGGGGAATGAGCAGTTCTTC.